The 8 T cell receptor beta chains below come from one sample, sequenced in a study of neurological immune-mediated disorders. TCRdb re-called the 5' RACE reads through MiXCR, storing one row per CDR3 protein. The sample carries under 80,000 distinct CDR3 sequences, about 4% recorded once. The sequencing sample was made of PBMCs. These receptors were taken from a man under 40 with multiple sclerosis.

This clonotype showed up many times. The gene calls are TRBV5-5 and TRBJ1-2, with a tentative D call TRBD1 (5 bases). V was trimmed by 4 bases and J by 3 bases, leaving 19 bases between them. Germline V gene data show CDR1 as SGHKS and CDR2 as YYEKEE (reference sequence). The CDR3 has 16 residues. The CDR3 DNA sequence: TGTGCCAGCAGCGCGTCGACAGCGGGCGGGGACTATGGCTACACCTTC. Its translation is CASSASTAGGDYGYTF.

This clonotype showed up just a few times. The CDR3 is CASSLGQSNNEQFF. CDR3 bases: TGCGCCAGCAGCTTGGGACAGAGCAACAATGAGCAGTTCTTC. The genes are TRBV5-1 and TRBJ2-1; maybe TRBD1 (5 bases). The CDR3 extends over 14 amino acids. Trimming took 0 bases from V and 5 from J, leaving 9 bases between them. Germline assignment: CDR1 SGHRS and CDR2 YFSETQ.

This clonotype was recorded many times. The rearrangement links TRBV7-2 to TRBJ2-2; D may match TRBD1 or TRBD2 (6 bases each). From germline, CDR1 is SGHTA and CDR2 FQGNSA. The germline V and J ends were trimmed by 5 bases and 4 bases, with 14 bases remaining between them. The CDR3 is 15 residues long. Written as DNA, the CDR3 is TGTGCCAGCAGCACGCGGGACACCCGCACCGGGGAGCTGTTTTTT. This codes for CASSTRDTRTGELFF. The entire variable domain, with the rest obtained from reference TRBV7-2 and TRBJ2-2, is as follows: GAGVSQSPSNKVTEKGKDVELRCDPISGHTALYWYRQSLGQGLEFLIYFQGNSAPDKSGLPSDRFSAERTGGSVSTLTIQRTQQEDSAVYLCASSTRDTRTGELFFGEGSRLTVL.

The V gene is TRBV21-1, the J gene TRBJ2-1; the table's D gene call, TRBD2, was not cross checked with the DNA. TRBV21-1 is a pseudogene segment. CDR3 size: 15 residues. CDR3 DNA sequence: TGTGCCAGCAGCATCGGGGGGGGGATGAACAATGAGCAGTTCTTC. It translates to CASSIGGGMNNEQFF.

This clonotype was seen once. The chain has TRBV7-6 and TRBJ1-1, with 7 bases matching TRBD1. Germline CDR1 SGHVS, CDR2 FNYEAQ. This CDR3 contains 14 residues. V gave up 6 bases and J gave up 8 bases; unmatched junction bases: 12. Here the CDR3 DNA reads TGTGCCAGCAGGTCAGAAGCAACAGGGGCCGAAGCTTTCTTT. Translating gives CASRSEATGAEAFF. The full variable domain, with the rest looked up from reference TRBV7-6 and TRBJ1-1, is GAGVSQSPRYKVTKRGQDVALRCDPISGHVSLYWYRQALGQGPEFLTYFNYEAQQDKSGLPNDRFSAERPEGSISTLTIQRTEQRDSAMYRCASRSEATGAEAFFGQGTRLTVV.

Worth noting for this clonotype: A clone one base away is much larger, so this may be a read error. CDR3 coding DNA: TGTGCCATCAGTGGGATAGATAGCAATCAGCCCCAGCATTTT. Amino acid sequence: CAISGIDSNQPQHF. The chain links TRBV10-3 to TRBJ1-5; D is ambiguous. The CDR3 loop spans 14 amino acids. Per germline, CDR1 ENHRY and CDR2 SYGVKD. Between the trimmed V and J ends, which lost 4 bases and 0 bases, there was a span of 7 bases.

This clonotype was counted at least ten times. The gene calls are TRBV12-3 or TRBV12-4 and TRBJ1-2; D is perhaps TRBD1 (6 bases). CDR3 size: 11 residues. The V end was cut by 4 bases, the J end by 7 bases, with 7 bases between. The CDR3: CASSSQGGYTF. The CDR3 region has the DNA TGTGCCAGCAGTTCACAGGGTGGCTACACCTTC.

Turning to this clonotype: As the CDR3 is not closed by the conserved phenylalanine or tryptophan, this likely results from a read error. The rearrangement joins TRBV5-1 to TRBJ2-4; no clear D. This CDR3 has 15 residues. Germline CDR1 reads SGHRS; CDR2 reads YFSETQ. Between the trimmed V and J ends, which lost 0 bases and 2 bases, there was a span of 9 bases. CDR3 coding DNA: TGCGCCAGCAGCTTGGAAGCCTCGCCCAAAAACATTCAGTACATC. It is translated as CASSLEASPKNIQYI.